The T cell receptor (beta chain) under discussion was sequenced for a study of shared T cell receptors in the human thymus. The repertoire was sequenced with immunoSEQ multiplex PCR; TCRdb's copy has only in-frame clones and lacks some. The sample contains 630,000 or so clones, about 87% of which appear only once. This clone was seen once. V lost 4 bases to trimming and J lost 8 bases; unmatched junction nucleotides: 3. CDR1 is KGHSH and CDR2 is LQKENI in the germline V gene. The CDR3 spans 12 residues. These records were also assigned to another study, of human thymus T cells. This second study notes: The thymus tissue came from resections taken during corrective heart surgery.

The gene calls are TRBV18 and TRBJ1-1; TRBD1 matches at 8 bases. The sequenced sample was thymocytes. The TCR was taken from a boy in the first two years of life with a congenital heart defect. The CDR3 here is CASSLRDREAFF. For the CDR3, the DNA is TGTGCCAGCTCACTCCGGGACAGGGAAGCTTTCTTT.